This TCR beta chain appears in the sequencing data of a study of T cell responses to AZD1222 COVID-19 vaccine. Overall study results and limits: Spike regions recognized by vaccine-associated CD4 TCRs spanned the protein, led by 160-218 and 743-854. Reportedly, nearly half the spike-specific TCRs target unmutated variant regions. Baseline serostatus was positive in only a handful of AZD1222 recipients.

In regard to this clone: Its antigen is as yet unknown.

Pooling was applied to second doses at about 4 or about 12 weeks. Sequencing was performed with immunoSEQ multiplex PCR; in TCRdb, only in-frame clones are kept and a portion is missing. The profile covers about 150,000 clones, with approximately 91% appearing a single time and 1% to 1.5% taken by the ten largest. The V and J ends lost 4 bases and 0 bases respectively, with 11 bases between them. The CDR3 length is 15 residues. Looked up from germline, CDR1 is MGHRA and CDR2 is YSYEKL. The sequencing here drew on peripheral blood, taken 28 days after the second AZD1222 dose. This chain connects TRBV4-1 to TRBJ2-3, with D hard to call. The TCR comes from an adult who received the AZD1222 COVID-19 vaccine. This CDR3 is CASSLGPTSTDTQYF. Here the CDR3 DNA reads TGCGCCAGCAGCCTTGGGCCCACCAGCACAGATACGCAGTATTTT.